What follows are 25 T cell receptor beta chains derived from one specimen sequenced in a study of blood T cell repertoires in COVID-19 (dated by TCRdb to the early 2020s). The library was built by means of the immunoSEQ multiplex PCR assay. What TCRdb holds here is the immuneACCESS table cut down to in-frame rearrangements. Part of the clones is not present; checked against another copy, under half of the missing clones reflect an unresolved V gene, and the others are unexplained. This sample is represented by under 200,000 clones; just under 90% of them were singletons. About 4% of the sample rests with the top ten. Sequenced: peripheral blood. The receptors were gathered from a man aged 18 to 30 with active or convalescent COVID-19.

The chain recombines TRBV11-3 with TRBJ1-5; D unclear. The CDR3 has 17 amino acids. V was clipped by 1 base and J by 0 bases, with 13 bases between them. Looked up from germline, CDR1 is SGHNT and CDR2 is YENEEA. CDR3 in amino acids: CASSLVFGGISNQPQHF. The CDR3 DNA reads as TGTGCCAGCAGCTTAGTGTTTGGAGGGATTAGCAATCAGCCCCAGCATTTT.

The chain carries TRBV2 and TRBJ1-3, with a weak D call TRBD1 (5 bases). V gave up 2 bases and J gave up 1 base, with 12 bases separating them. CDR3 length equals 16 residues. Germline CDR1 reads SNHLY; CDR2 reads FYNNEI. In DNA form, the CDR3 reads TGTGCCAGCAGTGAACGCGGGGCCCTATCTGGAAACACCATATATTTT. Protein sequence: CASSERGALSGNTIYF.

This chain links TRBV7-2 with TRBJ2-3; 12 bases are a match to TRBD2. This CDR3 is built from 18 residues. The germline V gene has CDR1 SGHTA and CDR2 FQGNSA. The ends lost 4 bases at V and 0 bases at J; junction bases unmatched: 8. In nucleotides, the CDR3 is TGTGCCAGCAGCTCCCCAAGACTAGCGGGGGCTAGCACAGATACGCAGTATTTT. Its translation: CASSSPRLAGASTDTQYF.

This clone was detected once. This rearrangement joins TRBV2 to TRBJ1-1; 10 nucleotides match TRBD1. Germline-derived CDR1 and CDR2 are SNHLY and FYNNEI. After removal of 4 bases from V and 4 bases from J, the junction contained 0 bases not matched to a gene. This CDR3 comprises 13 residues. The CDR3 loop reads CASSGTGGTEAFF. In nucleotides, the CDR3 is TGTGCCAGCAGTGGGACAGGGGGCACTGAAGCTTTCTTT.

This clone is a singleton in its sample. The CDR3 DNA follows: TGTGCCAGCAGCCCGTGGACAGGGAGCCCAGATACGCAGTATTTT. Translated: CASSPWTGSPDTQYF. The V and J genes are TRBV7-9 and TRBJ2-3, with 8 bases lining up with TRBD1. The CDR3 runs 15 residues. V trimming: 5 bases; J trimming: 4 bases; junction bases outside the gene matches: 8. CDR1 SEHNR and CDR2 FQNEAQ come from the germline V gene (reference sequence). The complete variable domain, with remaining parts taken from reference TRBV7-9 and TRBJ2-3, reads DTGVSQNPRHKITKRGQNVTFRCDPISEHNRLYWYRQTLGQGPEFLTYFQNEAQLEKSRLLSDRFSAERPKGSFSTLEIQRTEQGDSAMYLCASSPWTGSPDTQYFGPGTRLTVL.

This clone has just one count. This chain links TRBV14 with TRBJ1-6; TRBD1 matches at 7 bases. The CDR3 consists of 14 residues. Unmatched junction bases numbered 8, after V lost 3 bases and J lost 12 bases. Germline V CDR1 and CDR2: SGHDN, FVKESK. The CDR3 region is CASSHYRGVGPLHF. In DNA, the CDR3 is TGTGCCAGCAGCCACTACAGGGGTGTAGGACCCCTCCACTTT.

J is TRBJ1-6 and V is TRBV3-1 (or the pseudogene TRBV3-2), with a weak D call TRBD1 (5 bases). The CDR3 consists of 16 residues. The V gene's germline CDR1 is LGHDT and CDR2 YNNKEL (reference sequence). The ends were cut back, 1 base at V and 6 bases at J, with 13 bases in the middle. CDR3 protein: CASSQGGGGSNSPLHF. The CDR3 bases are TGTGCCAGCAGCCAAGGGGGGGGTGGGAGTAATTCACCCCTCCACTTT.

The rearrangement uses TRBV11-1 and TRBJ2-2; weak D call: TRBD2 (5 bases). Germline V CDR1 and CDR2: SGHAT, FQDESV (reference sequence). With 4 bases removed from V and 0 bases from J, the gap between germline ends came to 12 bases. The CDR3 totals 16 residues. The CDR3 here is CASSSLATTNTGELFF. DNA of the CDR3: TGTGCCAGCAGCTCTTTAGCGACTACGAACACCGGGGAGCTGTTTTTT. Full variable domain (remainder filled in from reference TRBV11-1 and TRBJ2-2): EAEVAQSPRYKITEKSQAVAFWCDPISGHATLYWYRQILGQGPELLVQFQDESVVDDSQLPKDRFSAERLKGVDSTLKIQPAELGDSAMYLCASSSLATTNTGELFFGEGSRLTVL.

The V call is TRBV11-3, the J call TRBJ2-3; 15 bases are a match to TRBD2. The V gene end was trimmed by 5 bases and the J gene end by 0 bases; junction bases not matched to a gene: 6. Germline values: CDR1 SGHNT, CDR2 YENEEA. This CDR3 contains 18 residues. Here the CDR3 reads CASSTRTSGRDSTDTQYF. As DNA, the CDR3 is TGTGCCAGCAGCACAAGGACTAGCGGGAGGGATAGCACAGATACGCAGTATTTT. The full variable domain, with the rest looked up from reference TRBV11-3 and TRBJ2-3, is EAGVVQSPRYKIIEKKQPVAFWCNPISGHNTLYWYLQNLGQGPELLIRYENEEAVDDSQLPKDRFSAERLKGVDSTLKIQPAELGDSAVYLCASSTRTSGRDSTDTQYFGPGTRLTVL.

The chain is built from TRBV7-9 and TRBJ2-2; TRBD1 matches at 10 bases. Trimming took 6 bases from V and 5 from J; bases not matched to a gene: 6. The CDR3 contains 15 residues. Looked up from germline, CDR1 is SEHNR and CDR2 is FQNEAQ (reference sequence). CDR3 protein: CASSIGTGVTGELFF. The DNA of the CDR3 is TGTGCCAGCAGTATCGGGACAGGGGTTACCGGGGAGCTGTTTTTT.

The gene calls are TRBV19 and TRBJ2-3; 11 nucleotides align to TRBD2. This CDR3 is 14 amino acids long. With 4 bases clipped from V and 3 bases from J, the junction kept 0 bases outside the gene matches. CDR1 and CDR2 from the germline V gene are LNHDA and SQIVND (reference sequence). The CDR3 DNA reads TGTGCCAGTAGTACTAGCGGGGGGACAGATACGCAGTATTTT. Its protein is CASSTSGGTDTQYF.

V and J are TRBV7-9 and TRBJ2-5; D ambiguous. The CDR3 consists of 12 residues. Deletions cut 5 bases from V and 5 bases from J, with 9 bases between. Germline CDR1 SEHNR, CDR2 FQNEAQ (reference sequence). The CDR3 bases are TGTGCCAGCAGCCCTTGGGCGGAGACCCAGTACTTC. The encoded protein is CASSPWAETQYF. Looking up the rest from reference TRBV7-9 and TRBJ2-5 gives the full variable domain: DTGVSQNPRHKITKRGQNVTFRCDPISEHNRLYWYRQTLGQGPEFLTYFQNEAQLEKSRLLSDRFSAERPKGSFSTLEIQRTEQGDSAMYLCASSPWAETQYFGPGTRLLVL.

V gene TRBV6-5 combines with J gene TRBJ1-1, with D tentatively TRBD1 (5 bases). Germline V CDR1 and CDR2: MNHEY, SVGAGI. There are 13 residues in the CDR3. Trimming stripped 5 bases from V and 8 bases from J, with 15 bases between. CDR3 coding DNA: TGTGCCAGCAGTCCTCACTTTGGGGGGGAAGCTTTCTTT. Protein sequence: CASSPHFGGEAFF.

The chain has TRBV12-3 or TRBV12-4 and TRBJ1-1; D is undetermined. The CDR3 extends over 12 amino acids. V was cut by 4 bases and J by 5 bases, with 8 bases left in between. DNA for the CDR3: TGTGCCAGCAGTTGGGGAGGGACTGAAGCTTTCTTT. Residues: CASSWGGTEAFF.

This chain joins TRBV13 and TRBJ2-1, with 10 positions matching TRBD1. Germline trimming cut 5 bases from V and 9 bases from J; bases unmatched to any gene: 7. This CDR3 region has 14 residues. Germline assignment: CDR1 PRHDT and CDR2 FYEKMQ (reference sequence). Written as DNA, the CDR3 is TGTGCCAGCAGCCAGACAGGGGGCAACTTTGAGCAGTTCTTC. It encodes CASSQTGGNFEQFF. Full variable domain (missing parts from reference TRBV13 and TRBJ2-1): AAGVIQSPRHLIKEKRETATLKCYPIPRHDTVYWYQQGPGQDPQFLISFYEKMQSDKGSIPDRFSAQQFSDYHSELNMSSLELGDSALYFCASSQTGGNFEQFFGPGTRLTVL.

This clone occurred once. V usage is TRBV4-2 and J usage is TRBJ2-7, with D possibly TRBD2 on 5 matching bases. This CDR3 is built from 15 residues. V lost 5 bases to trimming and J lost 2 bases, with 16 bases between them. The germline V gene has CDR1 LGHNA and CDR2 YNFKEQ. The CDR3 protein is CASSASGSATYEQYF. The CDR3, as DNA: TGTGCCAGCAGCGCATCGGGGTCCGCTACCTACGAGCAGTACTTC.

The rearrangement joins TRBV5-6 to TRBJ2-1; D not certain. Germline lookup yields CDR1 SGHDT and CDR2 YYEEEE. The CDR3 runs 14 residues. Trimming left V 3 bases short and J 9 bases short, with 16 bases between. The CDR3 reads CASSWPERSSEQFF. For the CDR3, the DNA is TGTGCCAGCAGCTGGCCAGAGCGATCGAGTGAGCAGTTCTTC. Drawing the rest from reference TRBV5-6 and TRBJ2-1, the complete variable domain is DAGVTQSPTHLIKTRGQQVTLRCSPKSGHDTVSWYQQALGQGPQFIFQYYEEEERQRGNFPDRFSGHQFPNYSSELNVNALLLGDSALYLCASSWPERSSEQFFGPGTRLTVL.

The CDR3: CASSPVGGDTDTQYF. As DNA, the CDR3 is TGTGCCAGCAGCCCGGTGGGGGGGGACACAGATACGCAGTATTTT. The V call is TRBV27, the J call TRBJ2-3, with TRBD2 matching 7 bases. This CDR3 comprises 15 residues. Germline V lookup: CDR1 MNHEY, CDR2 SMNVEV (reference sequence). V was clipped by 6 bases and J by 2 bases; unmatched bases: 8.

The chain uses TRBV19 and TRBJ1-5; TRBD1 is a possible D gene (6 bases). Germline V CDR1 and CDR2: LNHDA, SQIVND (reference sequence). There are 15 residues in the CDR3. The V and J ends lost 6 bases and 0 bases respectively, with 12 bases between them. CDR3 sequence (DNA): TGTGCCAGTAGAGATCAGGGACATAGCAATCAGCCCCAGCATTTT. Protein sequence: CASRDQGHSNQPQHF.

J is TRBJ1-3 and V is TRBV6-6; D gene unclear. The CDR3 has 16 amino acids. The germline CDR1 and CDR2 sequences are MNHNY and SVGAGI (reference sequence). Trimming pared 2 bases from V and 2 bases from J, leaving 13 bases between. This CDR3 is CASSYGRVRAGNTIYF. In nucleotides, the CDR3 is TGTGCCAGCAGTTACGGCCGGGTCAGAGCTGGAAACACCATATATTTT.

In this sample, this clone turned up a few times. The chain has TRBV4-2 and TRBJ1-1; D is unresolved. The V and J ends lost 1 base and 3 bases respectively, with 15 bases between them. CDR1 LGHNA and CDR2 YNFKEQ come from the germline V gene. This CDR3 contains 16 residues. The CDR3 nucleotides read TGTGCCAGCAGCCAAGTGAGGGTTCGTTCGGACACTGAAGCTTTCTTT. Translation gives CASSQVRVRSDTEAFF.

V gene TRBV7-8 combines with J gene TRBJ1-4, with TRBD1 as a possible D gene (6 bases). V was shortened by 6 bases and J by 0 bases, with 14 bases between the two germline ends. The V gene's germline CDR1 is SGHVS and CDR2 FQNEAQ. CDR3 length equals 16 residues. The CDR3 sequence: CASRPRGISTNEKLFF. CDR3 nucleotide sequence: TGTGCCAGCAGACCTAGGGGGATCTCAACTAATGAAAAACTGTTTTTT.

The chain uses TRBV19 and TRBJ1-5, with 9 bases matching TRBD1. The V and J ends lost 5 bases and 5 bases, in that order; junction bases with no gene match: 4. Germline V gene sequence: CDR1 LNHDA, CDR2 SQIVND (reference sequence). The length of the CDR3 is 14 residues. Written as DNA, the CDR3 is TGTGCCAGTAGTTCGGGACAGGGAGATCAGCCCCAGCATTTT. Protein: CASSSGQGDQPQHF.

The V and J genes are TRBV5-8 and TRBJ1-5; 8 bases fit TRBD1. V lost 3 bases, J lost 7 bases, and 6 bases stayed unmatched. Germline loops: CDR1 SGHTS, CDR2 YDEGEE. The CDR3 has 14 amino acids. The CDR3 bases are TGTGCCAGCAGCTCGGACAGGGCGCCCCAGCCCCAGCATTTT. Protein: CASSSDRAPQPQHF.

The V gene is TRBV2, the J gene TRBJ1-5; D gene uncertain. The CDR3 covers 14 residues. Per germline, CDR1 SNHLY and CDR2 FYNNEI. V dropped 3 bases and J dropped 3 bases, with 9 bases sitting between them. The CDR3 DNA follows: TGTGCCAGCAGTGAGTGGAGGGCCAATCAGCCCCAGCATTTT. It encodes CASSEWRANQPQHF.